The clone carrying this T cell receptor beta chain turned up a few times. The sample is drawn from a study of molecular identifiers for immune sequencing clone quantification. Whole-study context: Sequencing covered four of five parts into which replicate RNA from approximately 22,000 or 94,000 naive CD8 cells was split.

MiXCR, run by TCRdb on the PCR reads, gives a single entry per CDR3 protein. The table lists tens of thousands of distinct CDR3 sequences, roughly 23% of them singletons. Trimming shortened V by 2 bases and J by 0 bases, and 11 bases separated the two germline ends. This CDR3 spans 16 amino acids. The TCR originated in a human donor in good health. Some libraries in this study had Jurkat cell RNA spiked in. The sequenced sample consisted of naive CD8+ T cells from blood, with Jurkat cell RNA spiked in. Described subset: FACS-sorted CD8+CD4-CCR7+CD45RA+ naive T cells. This chain connects TRBV12-3 or TRBV12-4 to TRBJ1-5; D is undetermined. The CDR3 region is CASSLRSGYSNQPQHF. The CDR3 bases are TGTGCCAGCAGTTTACGGTCGGGATATAGCAATCAGCCCCAGCATTTT.